One sample yielded the 29 T cell receptor beta chains listed below, sequenced in a study of T cells in Graves' hyperthyroidism and ophthalmopathy. TCR beta CDR3 regions were amplified from RNA transcripts. HTBI primers were used for first-round RT-PCR of the TCR CDR3. MiXCR was run by TCRdb on the multiplex PCR reads, yielding one entry per CDR3 protein. The top ten clones hold more than 30% of a sample with about 640,000 distinct CDR3 sequences, around 20% of them seen once. Input material: blood. Receptor source: a man in his thirties or forties with Graves' ophthalmopathy.

In its sample, this clonotype was seen a few times. The DNA for the CDR3 is TGTGCCAGCAGCCAAGGACCCGGGACAGGGGCCCCCCTTAGCACAGATACGCAGTATTTT. The encoded protein is CASSQGPGTGAPLSTDTQYF. The V and J genes are TRBV11-2 and TRBJ2-3, with TRBD1 matching over 10 bases. The J segment lost 0 bases and the V segment lost 5 bases, leaving 17 bases of the junction unmatched. CDR3 length: 20 amino acids. Germline V gene sequence: CDR1 SGHAT, CDR2 FQNNGV.

This clonotype was detected only a few times. This chain connects TRBV7-6 to TRBJ2-7; possible D gene TRBD1, 6 bases. CDR1 is SGHVS, CDR2 FNYEAQ, per germline. Trimming removed 1 base at V and 1 base at J, with 14 bases between. The CDR3 spans 16 residues. CDR3 residues: CASSLGPGGQSYEQYF. The DNA of the CDR3 is TGTGCCAGCAGCTTAGGTCCCGGAGGACAGTCCTACGAGCAGTACTTC.

This clonotype was observed at least ten times. The J gene is TRBJ1-5, the V gene TRBV12-3 or TRBV12-4; unclear D gene. The CDR3 has 13 residues. V lost 1 base, J lost 3 bases, and 4 bases lay in between. CDR3 in amino acids: CASSLGDNQPQHF. Written as DNA, the CDR3 is TGTGCCAGCAGTTTAGGGGACAATCAGCCCCAGCATTTT.

This clonotype has only a few counts. The chain couples TRBV5-1 to TRBJ2-1; TRBD1 is a possible D gene (5 bases). Trimming removed 0 bases from V and 8 bases from J, with 9 bases in between. Germline V lookup: CDR1 SGHRS, CDR2 YFSETQ. This CDR3 has 13 amino acids. The DNA of the CDR3 is TGCGCCAGCAGCTTGGCCCAGGGCGATGAGCAGTTCTTC. Translation gives CASSLAQGDEQFF.

This chain links TRBV20-1 with TRBJ2-1, with 7 positions matching TRBD2. This CDR3 has 13 residues. Germline V gene sequence: CDR1 DFQATT, CDR2 SNEGSKA (reference sequence). The V segment lost 1 base and the J segment 6 bases; nucleotides outside the gene matches: 3. The CDR3 loop reads CSARAGGPNEQFF. The DNA for the CDR3 is TGCAGTGCTAGAGCGGGAGGTCCCAATGAGCAGTTCTTC.

This clonotype came up a few times. This chain links TRBV28 with TRBJ1-2; D might be TRBD1 (5 bases). The germline V gene has CDR1 MDHEN and CDR2 SYDVKM. This CDR3 region has 15 residues. The V and J ends lost 1 base and 14 bases respectively, with 23 bases between them. The CDR3 sequence: CASSLSGGVTHLLTF. Written as DNA, the CDR3 is TGTGCCAGCAGTTTATCGGGGGGGGTGACTCATTTGCTAACCTTC.

A note on this clonotype: Sequence at one end of the junction differs from germline and may be a read error. This chain's CDR3 is CASSFTPYLAGDNTGTQYF. For the CDR3, the DNA is TGTGCCAGCAGCTTCACCCCCTATTTAGCGGGAGATAACACAGGTACGCAGTATTTT. V usage is TRBV11-2 and J usage is TRBJ2-3; TRBD2 agrees at 9 bases. Germline CDR1 reads SGHAT; CDR2 reads FQNNGV. The CDR3 length is 19 residues.

The chain joins TRBV27 to TRBJ1-5; 7 bases are shared with TRBD1. The CDR3 has 15 residues. The germline gives CDR1 MNHEY, CDR2 SMNVEV (reference sequence). The V and J ends lost 4 bases and 8 bases, in that order; junction bases with no gene match: 11. The CDR3 protein is CASSSGTVKAEPQHF. Here the CDR3 DNA reads TGTGCCAGCAGTTCCGGGACAGTTAAAGCAGAGCCCCAGCATTTT.

This clonotype has at least ten counts. V is TRBV7-9 and J is TRBJ2-3, with D maybe TRBD2 (5 bases). Trimming stripped 2 bases from V and 5 bases from J, with 8 bases between. This CDR3 region has 13 residues. Germline V gene sequence: CDR1 SEHNR, CDR2 FQNEAQ (reference sequence). The CDR3 here is CASSLTGIDTQYF. Here the CDR3 DNA reads TGTGCCAGCAGCTTAACGGGAATAGATACGCAGTATTTT.

In its sample, this clonotype was seen many times. The CDR3 DNA follows: TGTGCCAGCGTCGCCGGGGGCTCCTACAATGAGCAGTTCTTC. Its protein is CASVAGGSYNEQFF. The chain has TRBV7-2 and TRBJ2-1; tentative D call: TRBD2 (6 bases). The CDR3 spans 14 residues. The V gene lost 8 bases and the J gene lost 0 bases, with 11 bases spanning the gap. Germline V lookup: CDR1 SGHTA, CDR2 FQGNSA.

This clonotype was picked up many times. The chain has TRBV28 and TRBJ2-7, with TRBD1 matching over 7 bases. The CDR3 consists of 16 residues. Per germline, CDR1 MDHEN and CDR2 SYDVKM. Losses at the gene ends were 4 bases for V and 0 bases for J; bases not matched to a gene: 9. This chain's CDR3 is CASSSGTGASSYEQYF. The CDR3 DNA follows: TGTGCCAGCAGTTCGGGAACAGGGGCCAGCTCCTACGAGCAGTACTTC. The complete variable domain, with remaining parts taken from reference TRBV28 and TRBJ2-7, reads DVKVTQSSRYLVKRTGEKVFLECVQDMDHENMFWYRQDPGLGLRLIYFSYDVKMKEKGDIPEGYSVSREKKERFSLILESASTNQTSMYLCASSSGTGASSYEQYFGPGTRLTVT.

This sequence joins TRBV7-6 and TRBJ2-1, with TRBD2 matching over 12 bases. This CDR3 contains 19 residues. The V and J ends lost 5 bases and 1 base, in that order; junction bases with no gene match: 12. CDR1 and CDR2 (germline): SGHVS, FNYEAQ. The CDR3, as DNA: TGTGCCAGCAGCCCCTTAGGCCTAGCGGGAGGGCCTTCCTACAATGAGCAGTTCTTC. This translates into CASSPLGLAGGPSYNEQFF.

This clonotype was found many times. V and J are TRBV3-1 and TRBJ2-1; D not resolved. Germline CDR1 and CDR2: LGHDT and YNNKEL (reference sequence). This CDR3 has 16 amino acids. Between the trimmed V and J ends, which lost 0 bases and 1 base, there was a span of 10 bases. This CDR3 reads CASSQDLAASYNEQFF. The CDR3 nucleotides read TGTGCCAGCAGCCAAGATCTTGCAGCGTCCTACAATGAGCAGTTCTTC.

This clonotype was observed a few times. V usage is TRBV5-8 and J usage is TRBJ2-7; a weak D match, TRBD1 (6 bases). The CDR3 is 14 residues long. The ends were cut back, 0 bases at V and 7 bases at J, with 14 bases in the middle. Germline V gene sequence: CDR1 SGHTS, CDR2 YDEGEE. CDR3 amino acids: CASSLGTAKAEQYF. In DNA form, the CDR3 reads TGTGCCAGCAGCTTGGGGACAGCTAAAGCAGAGCAGTACTTC.

In this sample, this clonotype turned up a few times. The chain combines TRBV20-1 with TRBJ1-2; no clear D gene. The germline V gene encodes CDR1 DFQATT and CDR2 SNEGSKA (reference sequence). V was cut by 3 bases and J by 2 bases, with 10 bases left in between. CDR3 length: 13 residues. CDR3 sequence (DNA): TGCAGTGCTAGCGGCAGTATGAACTATGGCTACACCTTC. It specifies CSASGSMNYGYTF.

This clonotype was picked up many times. CDR3 protein: CASGVGSGRFQQETQYF. CDR3 DNA: TGTGCCAGCGGAGTGGGAAGCGGGCGGTTTCAACAAGAGACCCAGTACTTC. The chain links TRBV6-1 to TRBJ2-5; TRBD2 might be the D (6 bases). The CDR3 has 17 residues. Germline V CDR1 and CDR2: MNHNS, SASEGT. V gave up 8 bases and J gave up 2 bases, with 24 bases separating them.

This clonotype was counted only a few times. The chain carries TRBV20-1 and TRBJ1-6, with D uncertain. The CDR3 totals 16 residues. Deletions cut 1 base from V and 14 bases from J, with 24 bases between. Germline V gene lookup returns CDR1 DFQATT and CDR2 SNEGSKA (reference sequence). CDR3 nucleotide sequence: TGCAGTGCTAGAGGTCCAGGTCGGGTGTCGGTTGATTCCCTCCACTTT. Protein sequence: CSARGPGRVSVDSLHF.

The chain carries TRBV15 and TRBJ1-2, with TRBD1 as a possible D gene (5 bases). This CDR3 region has 15 residues. The germline V gene has CDR1 LNHNV and CDR2 YYDKDF (reference sequence). Trimming left V 4 bases short and J 3 bases short, with 15 bases between. The chain's CDR3 is CATSTRRGVDYGYTF. The CDR3 nucleotides read TGTGCCACCAGCACTCGTAGGGGCGTGGACTATGGCTACACCTTC.

This clonotype was counted ten times or more. The chain joins TRBV2 to TRBJ2-2; 7 positions match TRBD2. CDR3 size: 16 residues. CDR1 and CDR2 from the germline V gene are SNHLY and FYNNEI. Trimming removed 6 bases from V and 1 base from J; junction bases left unmatched: 8. CDR3 region: CASSPSGGRNTGELFF. The CDR3 bases are TGTGCCAGCAGCCCTAGTGGCGGGAGGAACACCGGGGAGCTGTTTTTT.

This clonotype showed up just once. The rearrangement uses TRBV4-3 and TRBJ1-3, with a tentative D call TRBD1 (5 bases). Germline CDR1 LGHNA, CDR2 YSLEER. CDR3 length: 17 amino acids. Between the trimmed V and J ends, which lost 0 bases and 0 bases, there was a span of 12 bases. The CDR3 DNA reads as TGCGCCAGCAGCCAAGATAAAGGGACTTACTCTGGAAACACCATATATTTT. Translating gives CASSQDKGTYSGNTIYF.

J is TRBJ2-2 and V is TRBV20-1, with D perhaps given as TRBD1 or TRBD2 (5 bases each). The CDR3 is 17 amino acids. Germline V CDR1 and CDR2: DFQATT, SNEGSKA (reference sequence). The V gene lost 0 bases and the J gene lost 0 bases, with 14 bases spanning the gap. CDR3 protein: CSARDPSGASNTGELFF. In DNA, the CDR3 is TGCAGTGCTAGAGATCCATCCGGGGCCTCGAACACCGGGGAGCTGTTTTTT.

This sequence joins TRBV7-2 and TRBJ2-1, with D perhaps matching TRBD1 (6 bases). V lost 10 bases to trimming and J lost 1 base, with 14 bases between them. Germline values: CDR1 SGHTA, CDR2 FQGNSA. The CDR3 has 14 amino acids. Written as DNA, the CDR3 is TGTGCCATTCTGAACAGGGAATCCTACAATGAGCAGTTCTTC. Translation gives CAILNRESYNEQFF. Full variable domain (missing parts from reference TRBV7-2 and TRBJ2-1): GAGVSQSPSNKVTEKGKDVELRCDPISGHTALYWYRQSLGQGLEFLIYFQGNSAPDKSGLPSDRFSAERTGGSVSTLTIQRTQQEDSAVYLCAILNRESYNEQFFGPGTRLTVL.

The chain recombines TRBV29-1 with TRBJ2-5; D ambiguous. The CDR3 length is 12 residues. Germline loops: CDR1 SQVTM, CDR2 ANQGSEA. V dropped 8 bases and J dropped 5 bases, with 15 bases sitting between them. CDR3 loop: CSPQEIGETQYF. The DNA of the CDR3 is TGCAGCCCGCAGGAGATCGGCGAGACCCAGTACTTC.

The chain uses TRBV7-2 and TRBJ2-3; 9 bases align to TRBD1. Germline values: CDR1 SGHTA, CDR2 FQGNSA. Trimming removed 5 bases from V and 1 base from J; junction bases left unmatched: 4. CDR3 length equals 15 residues. The CDR3 nucleotides are TGTGCCAGCAGCCAGGACAGGGGCGGCACAGATACGCAGTATTTT. Protein product: CASSQDRGGTDTQYF.

V and J are TRBV28 and TRBJ2-4, with 7 bases identical to TRBD1. Germline V CDR1 and CDR2: MDHEN, SYDVKM. J lost 6 bases, V lost 4 bases, and 12 bases had no gene match. CDR3 length equals 16 residues. The CDR3 loop reads CASSSPTGREGNIQYF. Here the CDR3 DNA reads TGTGCCAGCAGTTCCCCGACAGGGAGAGAGGGAAACATTCAGTACTTC.

This clonotype has a handful of counts. The chain has TRBV6-1 and TRBJ1-5, with 7 bases aligning to TRBD1. V lost 5 bases and J lost 4; bases outside the gene matches: 8. This CDR3 is built from 15 residues. The germline gives CDR1 MNHNS, CDR2 SASEGT. This CDR3 reads CASSWGDRRNQPQHF. The DNA for the CDR3 is TGTGCCAGCAGTTGGGGGGACAGAAGAAATCAGCCCCAGCATTTT.

This clonotype was counted many times. This chain uses TRBV28 with TRBJ2-7; D ambiguous. The germline CDR1 and CDR2 sequences are MDHEN and SYDVKM. CDR3 length: 15 residues. The germline V and J ends were trimmed by 2 bases and 0 bases, with 11 bases remaining between them. The DNA for the CDR3 is TGTGCCAGCAGTTTAGCGGACGCCGGCTCCTACGAGCAGTACTTC. Its translation: CASSLADAGSYEQYF.

In this sample, this clonotype turned up many times. The chain uses TRBV13 and TRBJ2-1; TRBD2 agrees at 10 bases. J lost 5 bases, V lost 4 bases, and 5 bases had no gene match. Germline lookup yields CDR1 PRHDT and CDR2 FYEKMQ (reference sequence). The CDR3 is 15 amino acids. The CDR3 loop reads CASSSGTSADNEQFF. The DNA for the CDR3 is TGTGCCAGCAGCTCCGGGACTAGCGCTGACAATGAGCAGTTCTTC.

A few counts support this clonotype. The chain is built from TRBV28 and TRBJ1-1; D uncertain. Germline V gene sequence: CDR1 MDHEN, CDR2 SYDVKM. Trimming left V 10 bases short and J 3 bases short, with 6 bases between. The CDR3 loop spans 10 amino acids. Written as DNA, the CDR3 is TGTGCCAATAGGGACACTGAAGCTTTCTTT. Translated, it gives CANRDTEAFF.